This T cell receptor beta chain was observed in a study of cytomegalovirus exposure and HLA in healthy donors (dated 2017 in TCRdb). Background for the entire study: An earlier analysis of under 600 of the donors reported 250 to 350 Gb of sequence data and some 120 million unique TCR beta sequences from some 180 million T cells. The study aimed to test whether cataloging public T cell receptors could reveal signatures of past pathogen exposure. Typing coverage differed by locus: A, B, C, DRB1 and DQB1 were typed in roughly 620-630 donors, DQA1 in 500 to 550, DPA1 in around 600, and DPB1 in 400 to 490. All discovery cohort repertoires had been generated on a single sequencing platform. An earlier analysis of fewer than 700 of the donors applied high-throughput TCR beta sequencing to assess whether each TCR beta V gene segment acted as functional or pseudogenic. Donor age, sex, ethnicity and CMV serostatus were compiled alongside the repertoire data. A later genetic analysis used genome-wide SNP genotypes for about 60% of the roughly 700 donors, treating that subset as a discovery cohort. An early release covering approximately 600 HLA-typed donors comprised approximately 290 gigabases of sequencing data and roughly 85 million unique TCR sequences. Besides the first cohort of about 730 subjects, a separate validation cohort made up of roughly 130 different subjects was used. A handful of DR-DQ haplotypes were handled as single units for association and clustering because linkage in the cohort was strong. Of the roughly 390 genotyped donors, about 84% fell in the genetic ancestry cluster associated with self-reported Caucasian donors. To predict cytomegalovirus infection status, the study brought together high-throughput TCR immunosequencing, statistical association of individual TCRs with disease status, and machine learning. To study patterns of TCR occurrence, a later analysis re-analyzed previously published TCR beta repertoires from 666 donors and added high-resolution HLA genotyping. In the later analysis, no new phenotypic data were used to find candidate immune exposures; instead, reliance was placed on TCR beta sequences and their occurrence across donors. Using immunosequencing, the study profiled T cell repertoires from 640 or so subjects and related those repertoires to cytomegalovirus serostatus. On average, 235,054 unique TCR beta nucleotide sequences were sequenced per donor among 398 genotyped donors of the cohort, with approximately 18% of those sequences being non-productive. Class I and class II HLA loci were covered by the typing at four-digit resolution. What the work shows at the level of the full study, not this receptor alone: In both the original and validation cohorts, the classifier was reported to diagnose cytomegalovirus status with high specificity and sensitivity. Compared with the roughly 670-donor mean, donors in an Asian-associated ancestry cluster had fewer N-insertions in productive TCRs, according to a later genetic analysis. A total of about 180 TCR beta chains were listed by the study as associated with cytomegalovirus. Roughly uniform sequencing depth across donors was assumed in presence/absence analyses, although this assumption may not hold. In an earlier analysis of about 550 of the donors, most TCR beta V segments were observed in productive rearrangements about 87% or about 30% of the time, broadly matching IMGT annotations. This cohort had only TCR beta chains sequenced, and the lack of alpha or paired-chain data limited which features could be detected. When HLA alleles, especially DR and DQ, strongly co-occurred, TCR associations were difficult to assign to individual alleles. The sequencing pipeline was judged likely to have produced a cluster of highly shared sequence variants as a technical artifact. Several of the top co-occurrence clusters appeared to be linked to parvovirus B19, influenza, CMV and Epstein-Barr virus, according to a later analysis. A further reported finding was that TCR beta sequences accurately predicted the HLA-A and HLA-B alleles for most subjects in the first cohort. Most CMV-associated TCR beta chains appeared to be HLA-restricted in a later analysis, and the HLA associations seemed to be driven largely by CMV exposure. Linkage disequilibrium might explain the correlated functional status among segregating V segments, but an unknown experimental factor could not be excluded. Some IMGT-functional V segments, including TRBV6-2 and TRBV6-3, could not be told apart with the 87-base-pair reads, so those segments were excluded. In a later analysis, the rate of TCR association differed among HLA loci, with DRB1 alleles having the most associated TCRs and HLA-C alleles having the fewest. It was suggested by the authors that the approach could potentially be generalized to other disease states and immunological phenotypes. HLA typing was unavailable for some donors at each locus, so association tests used only the typed subset. Immune exposure information for the cohort was limited to CMV serostatus. In a later analysis, HLA-associated TCR beta chains showed more clonal expansion and lower generation probabilities than non-associated chains that were equally common. Because counts were too low, about 18 rarely observed V segments, including chromosome 9 orphons, were excluded from the earlier analysis of 587 of the donors. Most TCR sequences were observed very rarely across donors, whereas some public TCRs were present in many individuals. Specific HLA alleles were associated with roughly 17,000 TCR beta sequences at a false discovery rate of 0.05 in a later analysis. In vitro tests confirmed that a few of the cytomegalovirus-associated TCR beta chains recognize cytomegalovirus antigens. In a later genetic analysis, a missense DCLRE1C variant was associated with V-gene and J-gene trimming of TCR beta chains, and the association was replicated in an independent cohort.

In total, 666 healthy bone marrow donors made up the cohort. Cohort members were all nominally healthy when sampled, although unrecorded immune exposures were likely present. The donor was CMV seronegative and was included in the group of about 400 seronegative cohort members. A peripheral blood sample was provided by each donor, and peripheral blood mononuclear cells were used for TCR beta sequencing. The Qiagen DNeasy Blood Extraction Kit was used to extract genomic DNA from the blood cell samples. Library construction relied on the immunoSEQ multiplex PCR assay. The multiplex PCR relied on a mix of 60 forward primers for TCR Vbeta segments and 13 reverse primers for TCR Jbeta segments. A multiplex PCR assay on genomic DNA amplified the CDR3 region of rearranged TCR beta genes. The Illumina HiSeq System was used to sequence the amplified TCR beta libraries as 87-base-pair reads. For the original study's pipeline: Across the 600 to 700 repertoires, a later analysis counted tens of millions of unique TCR beta chains, roughly 11 million of which were shared by at least two donors. A nearest-neighbor algorithm error-corrected the raw reads and collapsed the reads into unique sequences, merging closely related sequences to remove PCR and sequencing errors. Alignment of CDR3 sequences to IMGT reference sequences was used to assign V, D and J gene segments. For a sequence to be retained, a match of at least six nucleotides to both a V gene segment and a J gene segment was required. A rearrangement counted as productive if the CDR3 had no stop codons and remained in frame with V and J, and every other rearrangement counted as non-productive. CDR3 was defined according to IMGT convention as the region running from the second conserved V-encoded cysteine to the conserved J-encoded phenylalanine. The earlier analysis of 550 to 650 of the donors excluded any sequence lacking an unambiguous match to a single V gene segment. In an earlier analysis of 587 of the donors, a V segment was called functional when productive rearrangements were above 56.7%, and segregating when the standard deviation between donors exceeded 5%. To diagnose cytomegalovirus status from the catalog of TCR beta chain sequences, a statistical classification framework was built. V and J gene assignment, in a later analysis, came from comparing TCR nucleotide sequences with IMGT/GENE-DB human TR gene sequences. The TCRdist pipeline was used in a later analysis to assign CDR3 sequences and most-parsimonious VDJ recombination scenarios. In a later analysis, every TCR beta chain was defined by the combination of its CDR3 amino acid sequence and its V-gene family, and reads without a unique V-gene family were dropped. As a way to deal with suspected cross-contamination and a sequencing artifact, a later analysis dropped 500 to 700 nucleotide sequences that were highly shared and had low generation probability. In a later analysis, a clonal expansion index for each public chain was calculated from normalized within-repertoire ranks of inferred template counts. A later analysis computed generation probabilities with a VDJ recombination model fitted to out-of-frame rearrangements, and checked the results against IGoR. Hypergeometric tests were used in a later analysis to score TCR-TCR, TCR-HLA and TCR-CMV co-occurrence, with a repertoire-size bias correction applied to the TCR pairs. A later analysis estimated false discovery rates by permuting HLA or CMV assignments 20 times. In a later analysis, co-occurring TCRs were grouped with DBSCAN, and TCRdist sequence similarity was added when clustering was performed within HLA-allele-positive subsets. Repertoires with fewer than 30,000 or more than 120,000 public chains, plus five repertoires with anomalous nucleotide sharing, were excluded from co-occurrence clustering. This immuneACCESS table, as held by TCRdb, lists in-frame sequences with V and J called but not all clones. Of the missing ones, under half trace to an unresolved V gene in checked studies; the others have no known cause. V and J calls and clone size follow that table, whereas D and trimming were derived from the DNA. The sample yields around 150,000 clones; roughly three quarters were counted once. Around 1.3% of the sample belongs to the ten largest clones.

V drops 6 bases and J drops 11 bases, leaving 8 bases in between. The germline V gene specifies SNHLY as CDR1 and FYNNEI as CDR2. The CDR3 runs 11 amino acids, cysteine and phenylalanine included. CDR3 DNA is the only sequence kept; it has 33 bases, read in frame from the first base. A remark on this clone: The clone's antigen remains unknown. No qualities accompany the bases; no much larger clone lies one base away.

The chain links TRBV2 with TRBJ1-6, with the D gene not clear enough to name. Sequenced sample: PBMCs. This TCR was sampled from a woman aged 40 to 50 in good health and CMV-seronegative. The CDR3 reads as follows: CASSLVAPLHF. The sequenced DNA is TGTGCCAGCAGCCTCGTTGCACCCCTCCACTTT.